This TCR beta chain was captured by sequencing in a study of blood T cell repertoires in COVID-19. Study as a whole: From the United States, Italy and Spain came samples of acute and convalescent COVID-19. Sample material is recorded as cDNA or gDNA derived from T cells, B-cell-depleted T cells, or PBMCs.

The CDR3 is 12 amino acids. Germline-derived CDR1 and CDR2 are SNHLY and FYNNEI. Trimming left V 7 bases short and J 7 bases short, with 13 bases between. Per the authors' pipeline: Estimates of nucleated cell counts were drawn from the amplification of reference gene primers. Sequencing used immunoSEQ multiplex PCR; TCRdb keeps in-frame clones, though not all of them. That table supplies the V and J calls and clone size; D and trimming were determined from the DNA. The table lists approximately 170,000 clones, around four fifths of them singletons. Sequenced: peripheral blood. The V gene is TRBV2, the J gene TRBJ1-1; TRBD1 is a possible D gene (6 bases). The receptor was isolated from a woman in her 70s who had recovered from COVID-19. CDR3 residues: CASNPNRVEAFF. CDR3 bases: TGTGCCAGCAACCCCAACAGGGTTGAAGCTTTCTTT.